Listed below are T cell receptor beta chains from one sample, sequenced in a study of cytomegalovirus exposure and HLA in healthy donors. The data were produced by immunoSEQ multiplex PCR, yet TCRdb's version contains in-frame clones alone and is incomplete. The sample holds 120,000 to 150,000 clones; about two thirds are singletons and the top ten take almost 4.5%. Sequencing was done on a sample of PBMCs. These TCRs come from a man between 60 and 75 years old in good health and CMV-seronegative. The CDR3 runs from the conserved cysteine through the conserved F or W. A D gene is named only where the DNA matches it firmly. The listing skips clone size in some rows; elsewhere it reads once, few, many or a size class.

TRBV6-5	-	TRBD1	15	TRBJ1-3	CASSYSLTGGNTIYF	TGTGCCAGCAGTTACTCGCTAACAGGGGGGAACACCATATATTTT
TRBV19	few	TRBD1	14	TRBJ2-6	CASSDRGGANVLTF	TGTGCCAGTTCGGACAGGGGTGGGGCCAACGTCCTGACTTTC
TRBV28	-	-	13	TRBJ2-3	CATSLEARDTQYF	TGTGCCACCTCCCTGGAGGCGCGGGATACGCAGTATTTT
TRBV21-1	few	-	17	TRBJ1-1	CASSKARDRGVNTEAFF	TGTGCCAGCAGCAAAGCAAGGGACAGGGGCGTGAACACTGAAGCTTTCTTT
TRBV7-2	-	TRBD1	16	TRBJ2-1	CASSPNSGQGGNEQFF	TGTGCCAGCAGCCCAAACTCGGGACAGGGTGGGAATGAGCAGTTCTTC
TRBV18	-	TRBD2	14	TRBJ2-7	CASNELAVSYEQYF	TGTGCCAGCAACGAACTAGCGGTCTCCTACGAGCAGTACTTC
TRBV7-3	-	TRBD2	14	TRBJ2-1	CASSLGLAGVEQFF	TGTGCCAGCAGCTTGGGACTAGCGGGAGTTGAGCAGTTCTTC
TRBV7-3	-	TRBD1	17	TRBJ2-2	CASSLEAGGNIGGELFF	TGTGCCAGCAGCTTGGAGGCAGGGGGCAATATCGGCGGGGAGCTGTTTTTT
TRBV28	-	-	14	TRBJ1-2	CASSNTRSNYGYTF	TGTGCCAGCAGTAACACCAGGTCAAACTATGGCTACACCTTC
TRBV5-1	once	TRBD2	18	TRBJ2-6	CASSLLAGAVSGANVLTF	TGCGCCAGCAGCTTGCTAGCGGGAGCAGTATCTGGGGCCAACGTCCTGACTTTC
TRBV19	-	-	13	TRBJ1-2	CASSLGALYGYTF	TGTGCCAGTAGTTTGGGGGCTCTCTATGGCTACACCTTC
TRBV7-2	-	-	16	TRBJ2-2	CASSLGIGPETGELFF	TGTGCCAGCAGCTTAGGAATCGGTCCTGAAACCGGGGAGCTGTTTTTT
TRBV5-6	few	-	16	TRBJ2-1	CASSRPPAGTYNEQFF	TGTGCCAGCAGCCGCCCCCCCGCCGGTACGTACAATGAGCAGTTCTTC
TRBV7-9	-	-	11	TRBJ1-2	CASGQNYGYTF	TGTGCCAGTGGGCAGAACTATGGCTACACCTTC
TRBV9	-	TRBD1	16	TRBJ1-1	CASSVAGTGVNTEAFF	TGTGCCAGCAGCGTAGCCGGGACAGGGGTGAACACTGAAGCTTTCTTT
TRBV11-3	-	-	12	TRBJ1-2	CASSLGGNGYTF	TGTGCCAGCAGCTTGGGGGGAAATGGCTACACCTTC
TRBV5-1	-	TRBD2	14	TRBJ2-7	CASSPGTSGYEQYF	TGCGCCAGCAGTCCCGGGACTAGCGGGTACGAGCAGTACTTC
TRBV7-6	-	-	14	TRBJ1-5	CASSFGGYNQPQHF	TGTGCCAGCAGCTTCGGCGGGTACAATCAGCCCCAGCATTTT
TRBV7-9	-	-	16	TRBJ2-5	CASRTEAARYQETQYF	TGTGCCAGCAGAACCGAAGCGGCGAGGTACCAAGAGACCCAGTACTTC
TRBV28	-	TRBD1	15	TRBJ1-4	CASSLTGGANEKLFF	TGTGCCAGCAGTCTAACAGGGGGTGCTAATGAAAAACTGTTTTTT
TRBV7-9	-	TRBD1	14	TRBJ2-7	CSSSHSTGGYEQYF	TGTTCCAGCAGCCATTCGACAGGGGGCTACGAGCAGTACTTC
TRBV28	-	-	12	TRBJ2-3	CASSNPSDTQYF	TGTGCCAGCAGCAATCCCAGTGATACGCAGTATTTT
TRBV29-1	-	TRBD1	14	TRBJ1-4	CSGSQGPSREKLFF	TGCAGCGGATCACAGGGGCCCTCGAGGGAAAAACTGTTTTTT
TRBV9	-	TRBD1	15	TRBJ1-1	CASRLPGQGATEAFF	TGTGCCAGCAGGTTACCGGGACAGGGGGCGACTGAAGCTTTCTTT
TRBV14	-	-	13	TRBJ2-7	CASSQVRGYEQYF	TGTGCCAGCAGCCAAGTAAGGGGTTACGAGCAGTACTTC
TRBV6-5	-	TRBD2	15	TRBJ2-7	CASSGLAGSSYEQYF	TGTGCCAGCAGTGGACTAGCGGGGAGCTCCTACGAGCAGTACTTC
TRBV18	-	TRBD1	14	TRBJ1-1	CASSPLTGEGEAFF	TGTGCCAGCTCACCGCTGACAGGGGAGGGTGAAGCTTTCTTT
TRBV25-1	-	-	15	TRBJ1-6	CASSSPQGINSPLHF	TGTGCCAGCAGTAGCCCTCAGGGGATTAATTCACCCCTCCACTTT
TRBV2	-	-	16	TRBJ1-5	CASSEAARYSNQPQHF	TGTGCCAGCAGTGAAGCCGCACGGTATAGCAATCAGCCCCAGCATTTT
TRBV9	-	-	13	TRBJ2-1	CASSVAQFNEQFF	TGTGCCAGCAGCGTAGCACAGTTCAATGAGCAGTTCTTC
TRBV11-1	-	-	14	TRBJ2-3	CASSPRTGTDTQYF	TGTGCCAGCAGCCCGAGAACGGGCACAGATACGCAGTATTTT
TRBV19	-	TRBD1	15	TRBJ2-5	CASSIEVRGPETQYF	TGTGCCAGTAGTATAGAGGTCAGGGGGCCGGAGACCCAGTACTTC
TRBV11-2	-	-	16	TRBJ2-5	CASSLLWTGRGETQYF	TGTGCCAGCAGCTTGCTCTGGACAGGGAGGGGGGAGACCCAGTACTTC
TRBV19	-	-	15	TRBJ1-5	CASSIYGGVDQPQHF	TGTGCCAGTAGTATATATGGAGGGGTCGATCAGCCCCAGCATTTT
TRBV7-9	-	TRBD2	19	TRBJ2-7	CASSSMGGAPSGTSYEQYF	TGTGCCAGCAGCTCAATGGGGGGGGCCCCTAGCGGGACCTCCTACGAGCAGTACTTC
TRBV11-2	-	TRBD2	19	TRBJ2-7	CASSLEFGLAGLARYEQYF	TGTGCCAGCAGCTTAGAGTTTGGACTAGCGGGACTAGCCCGTTACGAGCAGTACTTC